This section outlines one T cell receptor beta chain sequence together with its context. Its antigen is not known. The V gene end was trimmed by 5 bases and the J gene end by 9 bases; junction bases not matched to a gene: 13. The CDR3 has 16 residues. Germline CDR1 LNHDA, CDR2 SQIVND (reference sequence). This sample stems from a study of cytomegalovirus exposure and HLA in healthy donors. Study-level points and caveats: Specificity for CMV antigens was confirmed in vitro for a few of the CMV-associated chains. Many donors carried some public TCRs, although rarity characterized most TCR sequences. It was 160 or so TCR beta chains that were listed as cytomegalovirus-associated.

The repertoire was sequenced with immunoSEQ multiplex PCR; TCRdb's copy has only in-frame clones and lacks some. The data show about 400,000 clones, 86% seen once. Sequencing was done on a sample of PBMCs. The chain employs TRBV19 and TRBJ2-1, with 10 bases matching TRBD2. The receptor comes from a woman between 18 and 30 years old in good health and CMV-seronegative. The CDR3 DNA is TGTGCCAGTAGTCCTCGGGGTAGCGGGGGGCTGGGTGAGCAGTTCTTC. Its translation is CASSPRGSGGLGEQFF.